These T cell receptor beta chains were read from a single sample in a study of control samples from healthy donors and cancer patients. Some clones are missing from TCRdb's copy, which holds only in-frame ones; the method was immunoSEQ multiplex PCR. The sample has under 150,000 clones, around 87% seen once; the top ten hold about 3%. Sequencing was done on a sample of blood. Every receptor here comes from a man aged 55-75 years in good health. The CDR3 runs from the conserved cysteine through the conserved F or W. A D gene is named only where the DNA matches it firmly. The size of a clone is reported for some rows only, either as once, few or many, or as a class for expanded clones.

d_gene	v_gene	j_gene	abundance	CDR3aa	CDR3nt
TRBD1	TRBV7-9	TRBJ2-7	-	CASSPRGDRVSREQYF	TGTGCCAGCAGTCCACGGGGGGACAGGGTATCTCGCGAGCAGTACTTC
-	TRBV18	TRBJ1-4	-	CASSLPGTSREKLFF	TGTGCCAGCTCACTCCCCGGGACATCGCGTGAAAAACTGTTTTTT
-	TRBV19	TRBJ1-5	-	CASSPAGIAYQPQHF	TGTGCCAGTAGTCCGGCAGGGATCGCTTATCAGCCCCAGCATTTT
-	TRBV9	TRBJ2-1	once	CASSTYNEQFF	TGTGCCAGCAGCACTTACAATGAGCAGTTCTTC
TRBD1	TRBV4-1	TRBJ1-1	-	CASSHHGTGEGAEAFF	TGCGCCAGCAGCCACCACGGGACAGGGGAGGGGGCTGAAGCTTTCTTT
TRBD1	TRBV30	TRBJ1-6	-	CAWSGGSGGIIYNSPLHF	TGTGCCTGGAGTGGAGGGTCAGGGGGAATAATATATAATTCACCCCTCCACTTT
-	TRBV19	TRBJ1-1	-	CASSIAQSNTEAFF	TGTGCCAGTAGTATAGCGCAGTCGAACACTGAAGCTTTCTTT
-	TRBV9	TRBJ2-1	-	CASSEFRGTEQFF	TGTGCCAGCAGCGAGTTCAGGGGCACTGAGCAGTTCTTC
TRBD1	TRBV6-1	TRBJ1-1	-	CASSELAGQGGMAFF	TGTGCCAGCAGTGAATTAGCGGGACAGGGTGGTATGGCTTTCTTT
TRBD1	TRBV5-1	TRBJ1-2	once	CASSLTGGNYGYTF	TGCGCCAGCAGCTTGACAGGGGGAAACTATGGCTACACCTTC
TRBD1	TRBV11-2	TRBJ1-1	-	CASSSRDRGHLMNTEAFF	TGTGCCAGCAGCTCCAGGGACAGGGGCCACCTCATGAACACTGAAGCTTTCTTT
TRBD1	TRBV10-3	TRBJ1-2	-	CAISESDRGIYGYTF	TGTGCCATCAGTGAGTCGGACAGGGGAATTTATGGCTACACCTTC
TRBD1	TRBV5-6	TRBJ2-3	-	CASSRGQGIGEDTQYF	TGTGCCAGCAGCAGGGGACAGGGGATTGGTGAAGATACGCAGTATTTT
TRBD1	TRBV3-1/TRBV3-2	TRBJ1-2	-	CASSRRQGAYGYTF	TGTGCCAGCAGCCGCCGACAGGGGGCCTATGGCTACACCTTC
-	TRBV7-8	TRBJ2-7	few	CASSLTTPRYEQYF	TGTGCCAGCAGCTTAACGACACCCCGTTACGAGCAGTACTTC
-	TRBV18	TRBJ1-1	-	CASSDALNTEAFF	TGTGCCAGCTCCGACGCACTGAACACTGAAGCTTTCTTT
-	TRBV5-1	TRBJ2-7	-	CASSLAGQKNYEQYF	TGCGCCAGCAGCTTGGCCGGACAGAAGAATTACGAGCAGTACTTC
TRBD1	TRBV19	TRBJ1-1	once	CASSPGQGSLRGTEAFF	TGTGCCAGTAGTCCAGGACAGGGAAGCCTACGGGGCACTGAAGCTTTCTTT
-	TRBV19	TRBJ1-2	-	CASSKDIYGYTF	TGTGCCAGTAGTAAGGACATCTATGGCTACACCTTC
-	TRBV10-3	TRBJ2-7	once	CATARGPTYEQYF	TGTGCCACCGCCAGGGGACCAACCTACGAGCAGTACTTC
-	TRBV6-2/TRBV6-3	TRBJ1-3	-	CASSYSAASSGNTIYF	TGTGCCAGCAGTTACTCGGCGGCGAGCTCTGGAAACACCATATATTTT
TRBD1	TRBV27	TRBJ2-7	-	CASRRQGATSYEQYF	TGTGCCAGCAGACGACAGGGGGCAACATCCTACGAGCAGTACTTC
-	TRBV5-1	TRBJ1-6	-	CASSSRDDNSPLHF	TGCGCCAGCAGCTCCAGGGACGATAATTCACCCCTCCACTTT
-	TRBV6-5	TRBJ1-2	-	CASGTRTETYGYTF	TGTGCCAGCGGAACCCGAACAGAGACCTATGGCTACACCTTC
-	TRBV10-3	TRBJ1-5	-	CAISESGVNQPQHF	TGTGCCATCAGTGAGTCGGGAGTCAATCAGCCCCAGCATTTT
-	TRBV5-8	TRBJ1-6	-	CASSLFIGTPLHF	TGTGCCAGCAGCTTGTTCATAGGAACACCCCTCCACTTT
-	TRBV28	TRBJ2-4	-	CASSWERNIQYF	TGTGCCAGCAGTTGGGAGAGGAACATTCAGTACTTC
TRBD1	TRBV4-1	TRBJ1-4	once	CASSQGTGVREKLFF	TGCGCCAGCAGCCAGGGGACAGGGGTACGTGAAAAACTGTTTTTT
-	TRBV27	TRBJ1-1	-	CASSLLKTGRTEAFF	TGTGCCAGCAGTTTATTAAAGACAGGTCGCACTGAAGCTTTCTTT
TRBD1	TRBV15	TRBJ1-1	-	CATSRDRTGAWTEAFF	TGTGCCACCAGCAGAGACCGAACAGGGGCTTGGACTGAAGCTTTCTTT
-	TRBV30	TRBJ1-1	-	CAWGWDRGEAFF	TGTGCCTGGGGGTGGGATAGGGGTGAAGCTTTCTTT
TRBD2	TRBV29-1	TRBJ2-3	-	CSVSFTSGGEDTQYF	TGCAGCGTTTCTTTTACTAGCGGGGGGGAGGATACGCAGTATTTT
-	TRBV28	TRBJ2-7	few	CASSFALAGLTYEQYF	TGTGCCAGCAGTTTCGCCCTAGCCGGATTAACCTACGAGCAGTACTTC
-	TRBV4-3	TRBJ2-3	-	CASSQGSRVGGDTQYF	TGCGCCAGCAGCCAAGGTTCCAGGGTCGGCGGGGATACGCAGTATTTT
TRBD2	TRBV9	TRBJ2-2	-	CASSAGTSGTSRAGELFF	TGTGCCAGCAGCGCCGGGACTAGCGGGACCTCCCGCGCCGGGGAGCTGTTTTTT
TRBD2	TRBV9	TRBJ2-1	once	CASSPLLLAANNEQFF	TGTGCCAGCAGCCCATTACTACTAGCGGCCAATAATGAGCAGTTCTTC
-	TRBV2	TRBJ1-2	-	CASSWASGGSYGYTF	TGTGCCAGCAGTTGGGCGTCGGGTGGGAGCTATGGCTACACCTTC
-	TRBV12-3/TRBV12-4	TRBJ1-3	few	CASSLPGNTIYF	TGTGCCAGCAGTTTACCAGGAAACACCATATATTTT
TRBD2	TRBV28	TRBJ2-1	-	CASSPRTSGDYNEQFF	TGTGCCAGCAGTCCCAGGACTAGCGGGGACTACAATGAGCAGTTCTTC
TRBD1	TRBV7-9	TRBJ2-7	-	CASSFGTGLEQYF	TGTGCCAGCAGCTTCGGGACAGGGCTCGAGCAGTACTTC
-	TRBV5-1	TRBJ2-5	-	CASSSDSTKETQYF	TGCGCCAGCAGCTCAGACTCAACGAAAGAGACCCAGTACTTC
TRBD1	TRBV11-2	TRBJ1-2	once	CASSFTGDYGYTF	TGTGCCAGCAGCTTCACAGGGGACTATGGCTACACCTTC
-	TRBV28	TRBJ2-5	-	CASASGQQETQYF	TGTGCCAGCGCCTCTGGACAGCAAGAGACCCAGTACTTC
TRBD1	TRBV28	TRBJ1-1	once	CASSLIDRGNTEAFF	TGTGCCAGCAGTTTAATCGACAGGGGGAACACTGAAGCTTTCTTT
-	TRBV5-1	TRBJ1-4	once	CASSPEGTSEKLFF	TGCGCCAGCAGCCCGGAAGGGACAAGCGAAAAACTGTTTTTT
-	TRBV21-1	TRBJ2-1	-	CASSKGRVGTGYNEQFF	TGTGCCAGCAGCAAAGGGAGGGTGGGTACAGGGTACAATGAGCAGTTCTTC
TRBD1	TRBV12-3/TRBV12-4	TRBJ1-1	-	CASSRQGYTEAFF	TGTGCCAGCAGTCGACAGGGGTACACTGAAGCTTTCTTT
TRBD1	TRBV5-1	TRBJ2-2	-	CASSAQGQGAVNGELFF	TGCGCCAGCAGCGCCCAGGGACAGGGTGCTGTGAACGGGGAGCTGTTTTTT
-	TRBV7-7	TRBJ2-2	-	CASSFTTANTGELFF	TGTGCTAGCAGCTTCACGACCGCGAACACCGGGGAGCTGTTTTTT
TRBD1	TRBV14	TRBJ2-7	few	CASSPPRRDRGGSYEQYF	TGTGCCAGCAGCCCTCCCCGTAGGGACAGGGGGGGGTCCTACGAGCAGTACTTC
TRBD1	TRBV3-1/TRBV3-2	TRBJ1-2	-	CASSLGTGGTGYTF	TGTGCCAGCAGCCTTGGGACAGGGGGCACTGGCTACACCTTC
TRBD2	TRBV15	TRBJ2-3	-	CATSTPTSGGAGTQYF	TGTGCCACCAGCACGCCGACTAGCGGGGGGGCAGGTACGCAGTATTTT
-	TRBV6-1	TRBJ1-4	-	CASSEFGGLKLFF	TGTGCCAGCAGTGAATTTGGGGGTCTAAAACTGTTTTTT